The 6 T cell receptor beta chains reported below all come from one sample, sequenced in a study of T cells in Graves' hyperthyroidism and ophthalmopathy. It was RNA transcripts that yielded the amplified TCR beta CDR3 regions. An initial round of RT-PCR targeting the TCR CDR3 relied on the HTBI primer set. TCRdb passed the multiplex PCR reads through MiXCR, listing each CDR3 protein once. The data contain under 650,000 distinct CDR3 sequences, around 15% of them singletons. The source material was blood. The receptors were gathered from a young woman with Graves' hyperthyroidism.

At least ten counts were recorded for this clonotype. The rearrangement links TRBV5-1 to TRBJ2-7; D is uncertain. Germline assignment: CDR1 SGHRS and CDR2 YFSETQ. This CDR3 is built from 14 residues. The V end was cut by 3 bases, the J end by 0 bases, with 10 bases between. The chain's CDR3 is CASSYKDSSYEQYF. The CDR3 coding sequence is TGCGCCAGCAGCTATAAGGATAGCTCCTACGAGCAGTACTTC.

This clonotype appeared a few times. CDR3 nucleotide sequence: TGTGCCAGCAGTTTATTTGGGACGGCAAACACTGAAGCTTTCTTT. Its translation: CASSLFGTANTEAFF. V usage is TRBV28 and J usage is TRBJ1-1, with TRBD1 as a possible D gene (5 bases). The CDR3 totals 15 residues. The V end was cut by 1 base, the J end by 2 bases, with 11 bases between. Germline values: CDR1 MDHEN, CDR2 SYDVKM.

This clonotype was counted ten times or more. The chain joins TRBV12-5 to TRBJ2-1; the match to TRBD1 covers 8 bases. The CDR3 covers 14 residues. CDR1 LGHNT and CDR2 FRNRAP come from the germline V gene. The ends lost 4 bases at V and 6 bases at J; junction bases unmatched: 5. Written as DNA, the CDR3 is TGTGCTAGTGGTTGGTCCGGGACAGGCAATGAGCAGTTCTTC. The encoded protein is CASGWSGTGNEQFF.

This clonotype has a count of ten or more. V and J are TRBV6-1 and TRBJ2-3; 7 bases match TRBD2. There are 16 residues in the CDR3. V trimming: 1 base; J trimming: 4 bases; junction bases outside the gene matches: 8. Germline lookup yields CDR1 MNHNS and CDR2 SASEGT. The CDR3 DNA follows: TGTGCCAGCAGTGAAGAAGCGGGGACTGGTCCAGATACGCAGTATTTT. Translated: CASSEEAGTGPDTQYF.

This clonotype was counted many times. The chain combines TRBV28 with TRBJ1-5; D is perhaps TRBD1 (5 bases). Trimming took off 3 bases at V and 2 bases at J, with 11 bases between the two ends. This CDR3 region has 15 residues. Germline values: CDR1 MDHEN, CDR2 SYDVKM. The CDR3 nucleotides are TGTGCCAGCAGTTTTAGGGGACCGGGCAATCAGCCCCAGCATTTT. Its protein product is CASSFRGPGNQPQHF.

This clonotype was recorded many times. The V and J genes are TRBV5-5 and TRBJ2-1; the D gene is possibly TRBD1 (6 bases). The CDR3 has 14 residues. V gave up 7 bases and J gave up 10 bases, with 21 bases separating them. Germline CDR1 SGHKS, CDR2 YYEKEE (reference sequence). The CDR3, as DNA: TGTGCCAGCCGTGGAAAGGGGGAGACTCACGAGCAGTTCTTC. It yields the protein CASRGKGETHEQFF.